The 15 T cell receptor beta chains below all came from one sample that was sequenced in a study of shared clonotypes between healthy human individuals (dated by TCRdb to about 2020). Libraries were made using the immunoSEQ multiplex PCR assay. The clones in this table, taken by TCRdb from immuneACCESS, are in-frame only. Not every clone is retained; where verified, under half of the shortfall comes from an unresolved V gene, and the cause of the rest is unknown. This sample is represented by about 1.1 million clones; 75% to 85% of them were singletons. Under 0.65% of the sample lies in the top ten. The sequenced sample was memory CD4+ T cells from PBMCs. In the paper's terms, the cell subset or site label means: CD45RA-negative fraction. The receptors were sampled from a young man in good health. Some clones in this sample may be carry-over from other donors' samples.

The CDR3 is CASSLRRGTNEQFF. The CDR3 coding sequence is TGTGCCAGCAGCTTAAGACGAGGGACCAATGAGCAGTTCTTC. This chain joins TRBV7-3 and TRBJ2-1; D could derive from TRBD1 or TRBD2 (5 bases each). Trimming pared 1 base from V and 6 bases from J, leaving 10 bases between. Germline V gene lookup returns CDR1 SGHTA and CDR2 FQGTGA. The CDR3 runs to 14 residues.

This chain joins TRBV11-2 and TRBJ1-1; TRBD1 aligns across 7 bases. CDR3 length: 17 residues. The germline gives CDR1 SGHAT, CDR2 FQNNGV. J gave up 0 bases and V 5 bases, and 12 bases lay outside the gene matches. Here the CDR3 reads CASSQPLDRPLNTEAFF. Written as DNA, the CDR3 is TGTGCCAGCAGCCAGCCCTTGGACAGGCCTTTGAACACTGAAGCTTTCTTT.

The V and J genes are TRBV18 and TRBJ1-2; unclear D gene. This CDR3 contains 15 residues. From germline, CDR1 is KGHSH and CDR2 LQKENI. V was cut by 3 bases and J by 8 bases, with 19 bases left in between. CDR3 loop: CASSPGGVLVGGYTF. CDR3 DNA: TGTGCCAGCTCACCGGGAGGAGTCCTGGTCGGCGGCTACACCTTC.

V and J are TRBV7-2 and TRBJ2-7; 7 nucleotides line up with TRBD2. This CDR3 region has 17 residues. Germline trimming cut 1 base from V and 4 bases from J; bases unmatched to any gene: 13. Germline V gene sequence: CDR1 SGHTA, CDR2 FQGNSA. CDR3 DNA sequence: TGTGCCAGCAGCTTAGAGTCGGCGGGAGTCTTGGCGTACGAGCAGTACTTC. It translates to CASSLESAGVLAYEQYF.

V is TRBV7-9 and J is TRBJ2-1; 7 nucleotides agree with TRBD2. This CDR3 has 14 amino acids. Germline V lookup: CDR1 SEHNR, CDR2 FQNEAQ (reference sequence). V gave up 4 bases and J gave up 8 bases; unmatched junction bases: 8. Here the CDR3 DNA reads TGTGCCAGCAGCTCCTGGGGGAGGGATGATGAGCAGTTCTTC. Its translation is CASSSWGRDDEQFF.

The J gene is TRBJ2-5, the V gene TRBV9; no firm D call. Looked up from germline, CDR1 is SGDLS and CDR2 is YYNGEE. The V and J ends lost 2 bases and 5 bases respectively, with 16 bases between them. This CDR3 region has 15 residues. CDR3 sequence: CASSVEPSFGETQYF. CDR3 coding DNA: TGTGCCAGCAGCGTTGAGCCATCATTTGGGGAGACCCAGTACTTC.

V gene TRBV6-1 combines with J gene TRBJ1-1; D is perhaps TRBD1 (5 bases). Between the trimmed V and J ends, which lost 0 bases and 8 bases, there was a span of 19 bases. Per the germline V gene, CDR1 is MNHNS and CDR2 is SASEGT. CDR3 size: 16 residues. CDR3: CASSEALQGAIFEAFF. The DNA of the CDR3 is TGTGCCAGCAGTGAAGCGCTTCAAGGGGCCATTTTCGAAGCTTTCTTT.

About this clone: Different DNA sequences within this sample yield the same CDR3. This chain joins TRBV5-1 and TRBJ1-1, with a tentative D call TRBD1 (5 bases). V was cut by 4 bases and J by 1 base, with 5 bases left in between. The CDR3 runs to 12 residues. Germline V gives CDR1 SGHRS, CDR2 YFSETQ. CDR3 in DNA: TGCGCCAGCAGCACAGGGAACACTGAAGCTTTCTTT. Amino acids: CASSTGNTEAFF.

The chain carries TRBV5-4 and TRBJ1-1; 7 bases line up with TRBD1. This CDR3 spans 15 amino acids. CDR1 is SGHNT, CDR2 YYREEE, per germline (reference sequence). V shed 4 bases, J shed 2 bases, and the junction held 8 bases outside the gene matches. The CDR3: CASSRTGTANTEAFF. In nucleotides, the CDR3 is TGTGCCAGCAGCCGAACGGGGACAGCTAACACTGAAGCTTTCTTT.

The chain combines TRBV28 with TRBJ1-2; D not resolved. Germline assignment: CDR1 MDHEN and CDR2 SYDVKM. V gave up 5 bases and J gave up 4 bases, with 8 bases separating them. The CDR3 length is 12 residues. The CDR3 is CASSQVLYGYTF. CDR3 sequence (DNA): TGTGCCAGCAGTCAGGTCCTCTATGGCTACACCTTC.

This clone has just one count. The gene calls are TRBV19 and TRBJ1-1, with D uncertain. The CDR3 has 13 residues. The ends were cut back, 4 bases at V and 1 base at J, with 7 bases in the middle. Germline CDR1 and CDR2: LNHDA and SQIVND (reference sequence). The CDR3 region has the DNA TGTGCCAGTAGTAGCTCAGGGAACACTGAAGCTTTCTTT. Translation: CASSSSGNTEAFF.

V gene TRBV21-1 combines with J gene TRBJ2-3; no check of the table's D call, TRBD1, against the DNA was made. TRBV21-1 is a pseudogene locus. The CDR3 contains 17 residues. The CDR3 DNA is TGTGCCAGCAGCAAAGCCGTGGGGGCCCCGTCGGTAATTACGCAGTATTTT. This translates into CASSKAVGAPSVITQYF.

The chain is built from TRBV4-2 and TRBJ2-7; the match to TRBD2 covers 13 bases. The germline gives CDR1 LGHNA, CDR2 YNFKEQ. This CDR3 has 16 amino acids. V gave up 2 bases and J gave up 6 bases; unmatched junction bases: 7. The CDR3 DNA reads as TGTGCCAGCAGCCAATACCCCGGGACTAGCGGGGTCGAGCAGTACTTC. Protein sequence: CASSQYPGTSGVEQYF.

This clone was recorded once. The CDR3 DNA follows: TGTGCCAGCAGCGATATTGTTCAGGGGGCAGACTATGGCTACACCTTC. Translation gives CASSDIVQGADYGYTF. The chain carries TRBV5-8 and TRBJ1-2, with 8 nucleotides matching TRBD1. V was pared by 4 bases and J by 3 bases, with 11 bases of the junction left unmatched. Germline loops: CDR1 SGHTS, CDR2 YDEGEE. This CDR3 spans 16 amino acids.

The chain links TRBV19 to TRBJ2-1, with 7 bases identical to TRBD2. The J segment lost 4 bases and the V segment lost 6 bases, leaving 3 bases of the junction unmatched. Germline-derived CDR1 and CDR2 are LNHDA and SQIVND (reference sequence). The CDR3 extends over 13 amino acids. The CDR3 loop is CASSRGLYNEQFF. The CDR3 DNA reads as TGTGCCAGTAGCCGGGGACTATACAATGAGCAGTTCTTC.